Listed here are 14 T cell receptor beta chains from one sample, sequenced in a study of shared clonotypes between healthy human individuals. Clones were read by immunoSEQ multiplex PCR, and TCRdb kept only the in-frame ones, dropping some. The data hold hundreds of thousands of clones, with around two thirds observed a single time. The sample taken for sequencing was memory CD4+ T cells sorted from blood. Subset reported: CD45RA-negative fraction. Every receptor here comes from a man aged 25-45 years in good health.

V is TRBV7-3 and J is TRBJ2-1; no definite D call. The CDR3 covers 13 residues. Germline V lookup: CDR1 SGHTA, CDR2 FQGTGA. V was shortened by 0 bases and J by 8 bases, with 8 bases between the two germline ends. The CDR3 loop reads CASSLTFADEQFF. CDR3 DNA sequence: TGTGCCAGCAGCTTAACTTTCGCGGATGAGCAGTTCTTC. The entire variable domain, with the rest obtained from reference TRBV7-3 and TRBJ2-1, is as follows: GAGVSQTPSNKVTEKGKYVELRCDPISGHTALYWYRQSLGQGPEFLIYFQGTGAADDSGLPNDRFFAVRPEGSVSTLKIQRTERGDSAVYLCASSLTFADEQFFGPGTRLTVL.

The genes are TRBV7-9 and TRBJ2-7; TRBD1 might be the D (5 bases). Germline lookup yields CDR1 SEHNR and CDR2 FQNEAQ (reference sequence). The CDR3 spans 15 residues. The V end was cut by 2 bases, the J end by 4 bases, with 15 bases between. The CDR3 sequence: CASSLQGLPSYEQYF. The CDR3 region has the DNA TGTGCCAGCAGCTTACAGGGCCTCCCCTCGTACGAGCAGTACTTC.

The V and J genes are TRBV7-8 and TRBJ2-7; 9 bases fit TRBD1. With 6 bases clipped from V and 4 bases from J, the junction kept 10 bases outside the gene matches. This CDR3 is 15 amino acids long. Germline loops: CDR1 SGHVS, CDR2 FQNEAQ. CDR3 in amino acids: CASRNPGQGLYEQYF. CDR3 nucleotide sequence: TGTGCCAGCAGAAATCCGGGACAGGGACTTTACGAGCAGTACTTC. The full variable domain, with the rest looked up from reference TRBV7-8 and TRBJ2-7, is GAGVSQSPRYKVAKRGQDVALRCDPISGHVSLFWYQQALGQGPEFLTYFQNEAQLDKSGLPSDRFFAERPEGSVSTLKIQRTQQEDSAVYLCASRNPGQGLYEQYFGPGTRLTVT.

The V call is TRBV29-1, the J call TRBJ2-2; 7 bases match TRBD2. V lost 5 bases and J lost 5; bases outside the gene matches: 11. This CDR3 is built from 15 residues. Germline lookup yields CDR1 SQVTM and CDR2 ANQGSEA. The CDR3 region has the DNA TGCAGCGTTCAACGGACCGACGGGAGGACCGGGGAGCTGTTTTTT. This gives the protein CSVQRTDGRTGELFF.

This clone appeared a few times. The chain carries TRBV7-9 and TRBJ2-3; tentatively, D is TRBD1 (5 bases). CDR3 length equals 17 residues. CDR1 SEHNR and CDR2 FQNEAQ come from the germline V gene (reference sequence). V was trimmed by 7 bases and J by 4 bases, leaving 24 bases between them. CDR3: CASTHNGRVQGADTQYF. DNA of the CDR3: TGTGCCAGCACGCATAATGGGCGTGTCCAGGGCGCAGATACGCAGTATTTT.

The chain combines TRBV4-1 with TRBJ2-2; D is unclear. This CDR3 has 13 amino acids. Germline V CDR1 and CDR2: MGHRA, YSYEKL. Trimming stripped 2 bases from V and 6 bases from J, with 7 bases between. CDR3: CASSQIAAGELFF. The CDR3 DNA follows: TGCGCCAGCAGCCAAATAGCTGCCGGGGAGCTGTTTTTT.

The chain joins TRBV2 to TRBJ2-7; D tentatively reads TRBD1 or TRBD2 (5 bases each). Between the trimmed V and J ends, which lost 6 bases and 0 bases, there was a span of 9 bases. Germline CDR1 is SNHLY and CDR2 is FYNNEI. CDR3 size: 13 residues. The CDR3 DNA reads TGTGCCAGCAGCAGGGACCACTCCTACGAGCAGTACTTC. Its protein is CASSRDHSYEQYF.

This clone turned up a few times. This chain uses TRBV29-1 with TRBJ2-4; D is possibly TRBD2 (5 bases). V was trimmed by 3 bases and J by 11 bases, leaving 11 bases between them. This CDR3 spans 11 amino acids. Per the germline V gene, CDR1 is SQVTM and CDR2 is ANQGSEA. CDR3 amino acids: CSVDSGKVQYF. CDR3 sequence (DNA): TGCAGCGTTGATTCGGGGAAGGTTCAGTACTTC.

The chain uses TRBV27 and TRBJ2-1, with 7 bases lining up with TRBD2. Germline CDR1 MNHEY, CDR2 SMNVEV (reference sequence). The V segment lost 3 bases and the J segment 1 base; nucleotides outside the gene matches: 12. This CDR3 has 18 residues. CDR3 in DNA: TGTGCCAGCAGTTTCCTAGCGGAAAGCCCCTCTTCCTACAATGAGCAGTTCTTC. Its protein is CASSFLAESPSSYNEQFF.

J is TRBJ2-5 and V is TRBV11-2; D perhaps matches TRBD1 (5 bases). CDR3 length: 14 residues. In germline, CDR1 is SGHAT, CDR2 FQNNGV. The V and J ends lost 5 bases and 3 bases respectively, with 13 bases between them. DNA for the CDR3: TGTGCCAGCAGCCTAATGTCAGGGAAAGAGACCCAGTACTTC. As protein: CASSLMSGKETQYF.

The V gene is TRBV6-6, the J gene TRBJ1-2; D gene unclear. Trimming cost V 5 bases and J 2 bases, with 12 bases left between them. CDR3 length: 14 amino acids. Germline CDR1 MNHNY, CDR2 SVGAGI (reference sequence). CDR3 DNA sequence: TGTGCCAGCAGTCCCGACCTGGGAAACTATGGCTACACCTTC. Protein product: CASSPDLGNYGYTF.

The chain carries TRBV18 and TRBJ2-6; D not certain. V shed 4 bases and J shed 0 bases, with 25 bases lying between them. CDR1 KGHSH and CDR2 LQKENI come from the germline V gene. The CDR3 spans 21 residues. The chain's CDR3 is CASSQRTVFAVASSGANVLTF. The CDR3 region has the DNA TGTGCCAGCTCACAGCGCACCGTATTCGCGGTAGCCTCCTCTGGGGCCAACGTCCTGACTTTC.

In this sample, this clone turned up a few times. This CDR3 is also generated by other DNA sequences in the sample. The chain carries TRBV7-3 and TRBJ2-1; D remains ambiguous. The length of the CDR3 is 13 residues. V lost 0 bases to trimming and J lost 6 bases, with 6 bases between them. CDR1 is SGHTA and CDR2 is FQGTGA in the germline V gene. The CDR3 coding sequence is TGTGCCAGCAGCTTAACGTCCGCCAATGAGCAGTTCTTC. Translating gives CASSLTSANEQFF.

This clone was seen more than once but under ten times. The chain carries TRBV6-5 and TRBJ1-1; tentatively, D is TRBD1 (6 bases). Looked up from germline, CDR1 is MNHEY and CDR2 is SVGAGI. CDR3 length: 12 amino acids. V lost 2 bases to trimming and J lost 11 bases, with 12 bases between them. CDR3 coding DNA: TGTGCCAGCAGTTACAGGGGGAGTGAGGCTTTCTTT. Its translation: CASSYRGSEAFF.